Below, one T cell receptor beta chain is given with its context. What it binds is not known. Time point denoted: recipient sample about 28 days before transplant, after cytoreduction. Some clones are missing from TCRdb's copy, which holds only in-frame ones; the method was immunoSEQ multiplex PCR. The sample lists about 69,000 clones, about 96% seen once, with roughly 1.8% in the top ten. The data originate from a study of T cell clonotyping in hematopoietic cell transplantation. Study-level information: Cytoreduction preceded collection of pretransplant recipient samples.

Study-wide results and limits: Pathologically expanded recipient clonotypes increased progressively from day 30 to day 180 as diversity fell. Higher Inverse Simpson Index values in graft donor and pretransplant recipient predicted broader posttransplant TCR diversity.

The sequence came from a woman between 50 and 59 years old with acute myeloid leukemia. Some clones in this sample may be carry-over from other donors' samples. The source material was peripheral blood mononuclear cells, sampled before stem cell transplant.

The CDR3: CASSFHGGGVEQYF. The CDR3 DNA reads as TGTGCCAGCAGCTTCCACGGTGGTGGGGTCGAGCAGTACTTC. The chain is built from TRBV5-4 and TRBJ2-7; D is undetermined. This CDR3 region has 14 residues. Germline-derived CDR1 and CDR2 are SGHNT and YYREEE (reference sequence). The V end was cut by 2 bases, the J end by 6 bases, with 15 bases between.